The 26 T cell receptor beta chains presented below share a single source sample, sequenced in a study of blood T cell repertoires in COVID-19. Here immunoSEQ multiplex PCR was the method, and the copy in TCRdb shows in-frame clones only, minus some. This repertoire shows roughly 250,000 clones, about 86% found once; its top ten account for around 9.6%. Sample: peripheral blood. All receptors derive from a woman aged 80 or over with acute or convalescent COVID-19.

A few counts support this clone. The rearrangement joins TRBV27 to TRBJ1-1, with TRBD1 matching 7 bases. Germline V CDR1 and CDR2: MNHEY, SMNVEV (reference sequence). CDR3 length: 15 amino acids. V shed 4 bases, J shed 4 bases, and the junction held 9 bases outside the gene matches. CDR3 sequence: CASSSRGRVGTEAFF. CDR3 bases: TGTGCCAGCAGTTCAAGGGGGCGCGTTGGCACTGAAGCTTTCTTT.

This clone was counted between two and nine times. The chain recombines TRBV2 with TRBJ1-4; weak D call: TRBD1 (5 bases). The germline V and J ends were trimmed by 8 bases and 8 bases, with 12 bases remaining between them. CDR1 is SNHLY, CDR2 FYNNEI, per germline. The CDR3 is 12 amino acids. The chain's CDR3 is CASGRQSEKLFF. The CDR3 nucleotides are TGTGCCAGCGGTCGACAGAGCGAAAAACTGTTTTTT.

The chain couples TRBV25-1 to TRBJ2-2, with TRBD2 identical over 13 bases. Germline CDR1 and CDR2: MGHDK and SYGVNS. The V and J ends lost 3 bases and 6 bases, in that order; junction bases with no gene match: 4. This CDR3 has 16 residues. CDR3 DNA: TGTGCCAGCAGTGAGGGCGGGACTAGCGGGGCCGGGGAGCTGTTTTTT. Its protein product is CASSEGGTSGAGELFF.

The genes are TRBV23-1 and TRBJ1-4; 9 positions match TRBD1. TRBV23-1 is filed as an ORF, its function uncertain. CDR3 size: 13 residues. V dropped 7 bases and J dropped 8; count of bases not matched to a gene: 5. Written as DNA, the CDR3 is TGCGCCAGCATCCGGGACAGGGAAGAAAAACTGTTTTTT. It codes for CASIRDREEKLFF.

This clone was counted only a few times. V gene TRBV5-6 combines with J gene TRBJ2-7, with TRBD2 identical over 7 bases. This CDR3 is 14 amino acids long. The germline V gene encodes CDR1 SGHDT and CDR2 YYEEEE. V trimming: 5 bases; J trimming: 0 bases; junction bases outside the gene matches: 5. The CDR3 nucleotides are TGTGCCAGCAGTCCGGGACTACCCTCCTACGAGCAGTACTTC. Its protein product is CASSPGLPSYEQYF. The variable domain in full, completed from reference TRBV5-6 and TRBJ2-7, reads DAGVTQSPTHLIKTRGQQVTLRCSPKSGHDTVSWYQQALGQGPQFIFQYYEEEERQRGNFPDRFSGHQFPNYSSELNVNALLLGDSALYLCASSPGLPSYEQYFGPGTRLTVT.

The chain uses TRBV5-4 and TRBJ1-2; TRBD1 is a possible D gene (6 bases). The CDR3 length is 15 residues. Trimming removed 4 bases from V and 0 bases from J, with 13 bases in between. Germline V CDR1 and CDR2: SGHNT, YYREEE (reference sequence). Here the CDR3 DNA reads TGTGCCAGCAGCCCGTGGGACATCTCTAACTATGGCTACACCTTC. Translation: CASSPWDISNYGYTF. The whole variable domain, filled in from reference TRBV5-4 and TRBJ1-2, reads ETGVTQSPTHLIKTRGQQVTLRCSSQSGHNTVSWYQQALGQGPQFIFQYYREEENGRGNFPPRFSGLQFPNYSSELNVNALELDDSALYLCASSPWDISNYGYTFGSGTRLTVV.

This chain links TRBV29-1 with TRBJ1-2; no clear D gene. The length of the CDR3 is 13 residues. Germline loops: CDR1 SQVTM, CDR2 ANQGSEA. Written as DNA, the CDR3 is TGCAGGATTATTACGTCACTTCCCTATGGCTACACCTTC. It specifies CRIITSLPYGYTF.

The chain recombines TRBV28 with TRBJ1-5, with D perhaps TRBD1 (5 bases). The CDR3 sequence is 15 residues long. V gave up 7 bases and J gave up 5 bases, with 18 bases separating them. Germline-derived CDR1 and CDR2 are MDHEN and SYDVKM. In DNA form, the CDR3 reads TGTGCCAGCACTCAAAGCGGGGCCGGGCATCAGCCCCAGCATTTT. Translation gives CASTQSGAGHQPQHF. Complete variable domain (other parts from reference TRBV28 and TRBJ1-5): DVKVTQSSRYLVKRTGEKVFLECVQDMDHENMFWYRQDPGLGLRLIYFSYDVKMKEKGDIPEGYSVSREKKERFSLILESASTNQTSMYLCASTQSGAGHQPQHFGDGTRLSIL.

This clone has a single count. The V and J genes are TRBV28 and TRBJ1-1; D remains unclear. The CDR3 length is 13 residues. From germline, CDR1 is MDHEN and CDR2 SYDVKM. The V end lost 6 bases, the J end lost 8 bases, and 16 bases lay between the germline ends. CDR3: CASSPSPVSEAFF. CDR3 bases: TGTGCCAGCAGCCCCTCCCCCGTTTCCGAAGCTTTCTTT.

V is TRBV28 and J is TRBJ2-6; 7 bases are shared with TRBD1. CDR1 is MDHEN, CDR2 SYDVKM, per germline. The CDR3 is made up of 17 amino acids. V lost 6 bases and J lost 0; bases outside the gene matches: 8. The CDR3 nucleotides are TGTGCCAGCAGGGATCGACAGGGTTACTCTGGGGCCAACGTCCTGACTTTC. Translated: CASRDRQGYSGANVLTF. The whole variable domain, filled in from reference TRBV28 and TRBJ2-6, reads DVKVTQSSRYLVKRTGEKVFLECVQDMDHENMFWYRQDPGLGLRLIYFSYDVKMKEKGDIPEGYSVSREKKERFSLILESASTNQTSMYLCASRDRQGYSGANVLTFGAGSRLTVL.

The CDR3 spells CASSRDFTDTQYF. The CDR3 DNA sequence: TGTGCCAGCAGCCGGGACTTCACAGATACGCAGTATTTT. The gene calls are TRBV5-6 and TRBJ2-3; D is possibly TRBD2 (6 bases). CDR1 and CDR2 from the germline V gene are SGHDT and YYEEEE. V lost 4 bases and J lost 2, with 8 bases in between. This CDR3 contains 13 residues. The full variable domain, with the rest looked up from reference TRBV5-6 and TRBJ2-3, is DAGVTQSPTHLIKTRGQQVTLRCSPKSGHDTVSWYQQALGQGPQFIFQYYEEEERQRGNFPDRFSGHQFPNYSSELNVNALLLGDSALYLCASSRDFTDTQYFGPGTRLTVL.

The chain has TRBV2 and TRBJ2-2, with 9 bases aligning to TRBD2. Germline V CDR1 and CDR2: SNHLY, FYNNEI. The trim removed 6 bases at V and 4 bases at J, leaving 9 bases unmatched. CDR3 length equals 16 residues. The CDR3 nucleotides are TGTGCCAGCAGCGTACCGGGACTAGCCGGCACCGGGGAGCTGTTTTTT. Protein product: CASSVPGLAGTGELFF.

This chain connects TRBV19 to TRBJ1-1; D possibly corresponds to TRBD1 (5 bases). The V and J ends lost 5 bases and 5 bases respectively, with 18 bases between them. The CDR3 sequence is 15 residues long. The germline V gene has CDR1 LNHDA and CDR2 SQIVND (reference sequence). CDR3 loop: CASSYEREGRTEAFF. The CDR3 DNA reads TGTGCCAGTAGTTATGAACGGGAGGGGAGGACTGAAGCTTTCTTT. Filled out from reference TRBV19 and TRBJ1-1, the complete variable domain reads DGGITQSPKYLFRKEGQNVTLSCEQNLNHDAMYWYRQDPGQGLRLIYYSQIVNDFQKGDIAEGYSVSREKKESFPLTVTSAQKNPTAFYLCASSYEREGRTEAFFGQGTRLTVV.

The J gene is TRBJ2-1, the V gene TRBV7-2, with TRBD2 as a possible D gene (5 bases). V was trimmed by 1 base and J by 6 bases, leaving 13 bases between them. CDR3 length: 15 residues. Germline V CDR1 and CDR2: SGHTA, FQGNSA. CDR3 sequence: CASSLGTSSSNEQFF. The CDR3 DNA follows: TGTGCCAGCAGCTTAGGGACTTCCTCATCCAATGAGCAGTTCTTC. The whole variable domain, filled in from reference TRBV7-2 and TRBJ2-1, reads GAGVSQSPSNKVTEKGKDVELRCDPISGHTALYWYRQSLGQGLEFLIYFQGNSAPDKSGLPSDRFSAERTGGSVSTLTIQRTQQEDSAVYLCASSLGTSSSNEQFFGPGTRLTVL.

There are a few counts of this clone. CDR3 region: CASSLLSTGTANYGYTF. The CDR3, as DNA: TGTGCCAGCAGTTTATTATCTACCGGGACAGCTAACTATGGCTACACCTTC. The chain has TRBV28 and TRBJ1-2; 7 nucleotides align to TRBD1. The V and J ends lost 1 base and 0 bases, in that order; junction bases with no gene match: 8. The CDR3 length is 17 residues. Germline CDR1 reads MDHEN; CDR2 reads SYDVKM.

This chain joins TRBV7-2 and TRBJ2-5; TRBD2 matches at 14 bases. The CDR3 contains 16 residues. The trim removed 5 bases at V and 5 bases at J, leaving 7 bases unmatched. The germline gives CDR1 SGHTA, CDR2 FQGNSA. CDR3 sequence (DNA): TGTGCCAGCAGCCTAGGACTAGCGGGGGGCCGGGAGACCCAGTACTTC. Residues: CASSLGLAGGRETQYF.

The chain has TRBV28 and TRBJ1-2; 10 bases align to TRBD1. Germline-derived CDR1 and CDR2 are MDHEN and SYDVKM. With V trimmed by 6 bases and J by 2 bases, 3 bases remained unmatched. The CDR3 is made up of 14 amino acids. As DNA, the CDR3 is TGTGCCAGCAGACCGGGACAGGGGAACTATGGCTACACCTTC. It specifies CASRPGQGNYGYTF.

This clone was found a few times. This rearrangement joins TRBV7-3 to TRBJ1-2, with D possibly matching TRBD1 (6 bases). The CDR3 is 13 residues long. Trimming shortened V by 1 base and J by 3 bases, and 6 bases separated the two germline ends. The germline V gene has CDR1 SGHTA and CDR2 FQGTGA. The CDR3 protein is CASSLNRDYGYTF. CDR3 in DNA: TGTGCCAGCAGCTTAAACAGGGACTATGGCTACACCTTC. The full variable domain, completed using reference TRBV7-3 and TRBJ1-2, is GAGVSQTPSNKVTEKGKYVELRCDPISGHTALYWYRQSLGQGPEFLIYFQGTGAADDSGLPNDRFFAVRPEGSVSTLKIQRTERGDSAVYLCASSLNRDYGYTFGSGTRLTVV.

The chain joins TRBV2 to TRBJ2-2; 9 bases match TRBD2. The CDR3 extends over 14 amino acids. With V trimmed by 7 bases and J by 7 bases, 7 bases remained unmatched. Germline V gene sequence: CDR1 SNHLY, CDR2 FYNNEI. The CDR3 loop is CASTLAGAGGELFF. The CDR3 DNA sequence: TGTGCCAGCACATTAGCGGGGGCCGGCGGGGAGCTGTTTTTT.

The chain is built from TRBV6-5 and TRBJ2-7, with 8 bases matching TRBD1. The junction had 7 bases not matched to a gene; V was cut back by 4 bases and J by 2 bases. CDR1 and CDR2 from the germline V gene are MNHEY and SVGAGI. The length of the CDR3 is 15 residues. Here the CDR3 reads CASSSLGTGAYEQYF. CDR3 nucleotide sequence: TGTGCCAGCAGTTCCCTCGGGACAGGCGCCTACGAGCAGTACTTC.

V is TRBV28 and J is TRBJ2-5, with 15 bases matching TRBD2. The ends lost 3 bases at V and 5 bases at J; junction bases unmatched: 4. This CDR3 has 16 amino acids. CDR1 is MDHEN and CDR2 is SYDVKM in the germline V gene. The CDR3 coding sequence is TGTGCCAGCAGTTTGGGACTAGCGGGGGGTCGCGAGACCCAGTACTTC. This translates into CASSLGLAGGRETQYF.

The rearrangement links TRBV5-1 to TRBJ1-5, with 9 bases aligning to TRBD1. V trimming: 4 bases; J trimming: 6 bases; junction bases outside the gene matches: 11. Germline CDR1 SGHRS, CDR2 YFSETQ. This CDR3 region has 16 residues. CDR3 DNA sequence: TGCGCCAGCAGCCCACAGACAGGGGGTTTTCCTCAGCCCCAGCATTTT. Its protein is CASSPQTGGFPQPQHF. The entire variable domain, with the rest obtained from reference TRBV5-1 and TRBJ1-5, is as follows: KAGVTQTPRYLIKTRGQQVTLSCSPISGHRSVSWYQQTPGQGLQFLFEYFSETQRNKGNFPGRFSGRQFSNSRSEMNVSTLELGDSALYLCASSPQTGGFPQPQHFGDGTRLSIL.

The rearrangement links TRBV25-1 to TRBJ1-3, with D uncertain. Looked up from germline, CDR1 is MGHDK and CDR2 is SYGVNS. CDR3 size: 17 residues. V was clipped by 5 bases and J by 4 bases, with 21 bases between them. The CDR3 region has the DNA TGTGCCAGCAGTCCCACCCCGGGTGTCGGTCTGGGAAACACCATATATTTT. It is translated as CASSPTPGVGLGNTIYF.

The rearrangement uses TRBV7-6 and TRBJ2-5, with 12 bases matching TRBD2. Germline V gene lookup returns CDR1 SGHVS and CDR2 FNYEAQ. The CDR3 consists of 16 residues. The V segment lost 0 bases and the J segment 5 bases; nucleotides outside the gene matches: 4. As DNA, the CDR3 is TGTGCCAGCAGCTTAGCGCTAGCGGGGGGGCCGGAGACCCAGTACTTC. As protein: CASSLALAGGPETQYF.

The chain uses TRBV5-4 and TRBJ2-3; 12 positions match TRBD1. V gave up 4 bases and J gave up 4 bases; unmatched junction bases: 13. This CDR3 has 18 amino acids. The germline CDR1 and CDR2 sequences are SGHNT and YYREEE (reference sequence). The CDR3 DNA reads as TGTGCCAGCAGCCCCGGGACAGGGGGCTCTCAATTTGCAGATACGCAGTATTTT. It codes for CASSPGTGGSQFADTQYF.

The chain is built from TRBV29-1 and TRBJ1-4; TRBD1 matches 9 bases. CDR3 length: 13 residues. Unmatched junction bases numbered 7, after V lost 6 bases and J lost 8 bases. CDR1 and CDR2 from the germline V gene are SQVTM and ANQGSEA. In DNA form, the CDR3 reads TGCAGCGTGCTGGGACAGGGAGGCGAAAAACTGTTTTTT. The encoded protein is CSVLGQGGEKLFF.